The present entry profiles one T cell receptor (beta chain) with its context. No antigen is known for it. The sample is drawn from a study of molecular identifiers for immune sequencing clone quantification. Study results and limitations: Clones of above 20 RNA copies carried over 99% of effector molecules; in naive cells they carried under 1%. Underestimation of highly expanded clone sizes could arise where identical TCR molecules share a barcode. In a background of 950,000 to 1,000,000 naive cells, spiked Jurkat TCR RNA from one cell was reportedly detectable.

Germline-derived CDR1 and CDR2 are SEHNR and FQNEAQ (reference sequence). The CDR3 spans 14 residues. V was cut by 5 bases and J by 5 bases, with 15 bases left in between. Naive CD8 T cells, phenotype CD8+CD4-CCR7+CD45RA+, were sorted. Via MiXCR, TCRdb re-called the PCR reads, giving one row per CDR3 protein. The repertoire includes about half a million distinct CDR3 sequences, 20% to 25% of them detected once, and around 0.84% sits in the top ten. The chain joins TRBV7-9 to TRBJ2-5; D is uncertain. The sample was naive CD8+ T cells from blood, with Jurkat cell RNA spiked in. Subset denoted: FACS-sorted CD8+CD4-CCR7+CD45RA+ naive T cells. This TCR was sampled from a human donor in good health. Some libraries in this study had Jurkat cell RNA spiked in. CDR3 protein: CASSDGLFLETQYF. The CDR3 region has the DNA TGTGCCAGCAGCGACGGTCTTTTTCTTGAGACCCAGTACTTC.